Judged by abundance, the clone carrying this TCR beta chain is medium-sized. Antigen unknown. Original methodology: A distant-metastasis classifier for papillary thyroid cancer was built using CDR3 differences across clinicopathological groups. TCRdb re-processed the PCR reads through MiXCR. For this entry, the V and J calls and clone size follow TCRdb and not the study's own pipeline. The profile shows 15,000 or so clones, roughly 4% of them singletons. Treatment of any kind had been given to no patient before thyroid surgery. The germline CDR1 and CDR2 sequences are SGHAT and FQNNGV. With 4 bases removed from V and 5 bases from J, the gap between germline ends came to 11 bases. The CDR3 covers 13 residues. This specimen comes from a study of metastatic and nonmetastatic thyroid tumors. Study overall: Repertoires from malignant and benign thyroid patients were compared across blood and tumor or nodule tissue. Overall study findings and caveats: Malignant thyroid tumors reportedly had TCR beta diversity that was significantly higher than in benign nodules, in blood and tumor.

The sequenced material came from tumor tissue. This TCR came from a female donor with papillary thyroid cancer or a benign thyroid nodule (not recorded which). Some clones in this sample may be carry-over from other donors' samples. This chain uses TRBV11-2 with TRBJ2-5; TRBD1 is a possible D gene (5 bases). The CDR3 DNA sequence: TGTGCCAGCAGCTCAGGGTTAGGGGAGACCCAGTACTTC. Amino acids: CASSSGLGETQYF.